This T cell receptor (beta chain) was profiled in a study of blood T cell repertoires in COVID-19. Germline loops: CDR1 GTSNPN, CDR2 SVGIG (reference sequence). The CDR3 consists of 12 residues. Trimming took off 0 bases at V and 8 bases at J, with 8 bases between the two ends. This clone was detected only a few times. Sequencing used immunoSEQ multiplex PCR; TCRdb keeps in-frame clones, though not all of them. Here the sample spans some 220,000 clones, around 83% being singletons. The chain joins TRBV30 to TRBJ2-4; the D gene is possibly TRBD1 (5 bases). Input material: peripheral blood. This TCR came from a woman between 65 and 79 years old with COVID-19, enrolled during active disease. CDR3: CAWSVKGYIQYF. For the CDR3, the DNA is TGTGCCTGGAGTGTAAAGGGGTACATTCAGTACTTC. Together with reference TRBV30 and TRBJ2-4, the CDR3 gives the full variable domain: SQTIHQWPATLVQPVGSPLSLECTVEGTSNPNLYWYRQAAGRGLQLLFYSVGIGQISSEVPQNLSASRPQDRQFILSSKKLLLSDSGFYLCAWSVKGYIQYFGAGTRLSVL.